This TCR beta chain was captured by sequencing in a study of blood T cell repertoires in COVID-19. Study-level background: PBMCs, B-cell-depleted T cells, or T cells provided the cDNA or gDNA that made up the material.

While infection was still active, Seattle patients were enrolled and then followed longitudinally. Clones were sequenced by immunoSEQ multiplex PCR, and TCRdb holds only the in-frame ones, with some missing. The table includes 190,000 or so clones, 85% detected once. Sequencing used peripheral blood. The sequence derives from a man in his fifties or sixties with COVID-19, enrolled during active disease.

CDR3 bases: TGCGCCAGCAGCTTAACTCAGGGGGACTATGGCTACACCTTC. Translating it yields CASSLTQGDYGYTF. The chain has TRBV5-1 and TRBJ1-2; TRBD1 aligns across 7 bases. The germline CDR1 and CDR2 sequences are SGHRS and YFSETQ. This CDR3 spans 14 amino acids. V shed 2 bases, J shed 3 bases, and the junction held 4 bases outside the gene matches.